A selection of T cell receptor beta chains follows, all from one sample in a study of shared clonotypes between healthy human individuals. The data were produced by immunoSEQ multiplex PCR, yet TCRdb's version contains in-frame clones alone and is incomplete. The sample has approximately 530,000 clones, roughly 95% seen once; the top ten hold under 0.065%. Sequencing was carried out using naive CD4+ T cells sorted from blood. These receptors were obtained from a woman in her thirties in good health. CDR3s include the opening cysteine and the closing phenylalanine or tryptophan. A D gene is named only where the DNA matches it firmly. Clone size is not always given. Where it is, it says once, few, many or a class for expanded clones.

j_call cdr3_length d_call v_call clone_size cdr3_nt cdr3_aa
TRBJ1-5 14 - TRBV5-1 - TGCGCCAGCAGTCCCGGACAGAGCAATCAGCCCCAGCATTTT CASSPGQSNQPQHF
TRBJ2-7 15 - TRBV10-3 - TGTGCCATCTGGGATGAGCGGGCCAGCTCCTACGAGCAGTACTTC CAIWDERASSYEQYF
TRBJ2-7 16 - TRBV19 - TGTGCCAGTAGTATAGATGCGGCTTGGGGGCAGGACGAGCAGTACTTC CASSIDAAWGQDEQYF
TRBJ1-2 14 TRBD1 TRBV6-1 - TGTGCCAGCAGTGAGGACGACAGGGTCTATGGCTACACCTTC CASSEDDRVYGYTF
TRBJ1-1 13 - TRBV10-2 - TGCGCCAGCACCGGAGGGGGGTTCGCTGAAGCTTTCTTT CASTGGGFAEAFF
TRBJ2-3 16 TRBD1 TRBV14 - TGTGCCAGCAGCCAAGGTCCGGGACAGGGAGGCTATACGCAGTATTTT CASSQGPGQGGYTQYF
TRBJ2-7 17 TRBD1 TRBV27 - TGTGCCAGCAGTCCCCTCGGACAGGGAAGGGTCTCCTACGAGCAGTACTTC CASSPLGQGRVSYEQYF
TRBJ2-7 12 - TRBV28 - TGTGCCAGCAGTTTTAAGTTCTACGAGCAGTACTTC CASSFKFYEQYF
TRBJ2-2 17 TRBD2 TRBV2 - TGTGCCAGCAGGGGGGCTAGCGGGAGGGCCCTCGGCGGGGAGCTGTTTTTT CASRGASGRALGGELFF
TRBJ1-1 14 TRBD1 TRBV19 - TGTGCCAGTAGATGGACAGGGGACGACACTGAAGCTTTCTTT CASRWTGDDTEAFF
TRBJ2-1 11 - TRBV20-1 - TGCAGTGCTAGGGTACGGGATCAGAGGTTCTTC CSARVRDQRFF
TRBJ1-2 12 - TRBV29-1 once TGCAGCGTGAGGAGTCAAAACTATGGCTACACCTTC CSVRSQNYGYTF
TRBJ2-7 14 TRBD2 TRBV9 - TGTGCCAGCAGCGTTACTAGCGGGAGCCACGAGCAGTACTTC CASSVTSGSHEQYF
TRBJ1-5 11 - TRBV28 - TGTGCCACCTCGGTGAATCAGCCCCAGCATTTT CATSVNQPQHF
TRBJ2-5 15 - TRBV4-2 - TGTGCCAGCAGCCAAGACCGTTCTAGCAGGCAGACCCAGTACTTC CASSQDRSSRQTQYF
TRBJ2-5 17 - TRBV18 - TGTGCCAGCTCCCCTCTAGCCCAGGGCGTTTACCAAGAGACCCAGTACTTC CASSPLAQGVYQETQYF
TRBJ2-1 17 - TRBV7-2 - TGTGCCAGCAGCGCGACCGGGGCGGCAGACTTCTACAATGAGCAGTTCTTC CASSATGAADFYNEQFF
TRBJ2-7 16 TRBD1 TRBV7-9 - TGTGCCAGCAGCCACCTACGACAGGGGGTATCATACGAGCAGTACTTC CASSHLRQGVSYEQYF
TRBJ2-7 11 - TRBV5-8 - TGTGCCAGCAGCTCGGCCCTGGAGCAGTACTTC CASSSALEQYF
TRBJ2-7 15 - TRBV7-6 - TGTGCCAGCAGCCGAGACGGGGAACTTAATCGGGAGCAGTACTTC CASSRDGELNREQYF
TRBJ2-3 18 TRBD2 TRBV5-1 - TGCGCCAGCAGCTTGGGTCTAGCGGGAGGCCCCCCCTCAGATACGCAGTATTTT CASSLGLAGGPPSDTQYF
TRBJ1-3 14 TRBD1 TRBV7-6 - TGTGCCAGCAGGCCCACAGGGGGCGGAAACACCATATATTTT CASRPTGGGNTIYF
TRBJ1-2 14 - TRBV28 - TGTGCCAGCAGGACCCTGGGAAGGAAATATGGCTACACCTTC CASRTLGRKYGYTF
TRBJ1-1 15 - TRBV7-9 - TGTGCCCCAAGTCGGACTCTAGCTCTAAACACTGAAGCTTTCTTT CAPSRTLALNTEAFF
TRBJ2-1 13 TRBD1 TRBV5-4 - TGTGCCAGCAGAAGGACAGGGGGCAATGAGCAGTTCTTC CASRRTGGNEQFF
TRBJ2-4 14 - TRBV2 - TGTGCCAGCAGCGCTGAGAGTGGCAAAAACATTCAGTACTTC CASSAESGKNIQYF
TRBJ2-7 11 TRBD2 TRBV29-1 - TGCAGCGCTGGACTAGCGGGGGTCCAGTACTTC CSAGLAGVQYF
TRBJ2-2 17 - TRBV19 - TGTGCCAGTAGTTCTTTGGACGGAGGACGAAACACCGGGGAGCTGTTTTTT CASSSLDGGRNTGELFF